These 20 T cell receptor beta chains were sequenced from one sample in a study of cytomegalovirus exposure and HLA in healthy donors. 60 Vbeta and 13 Jbeta primers were used in PCR. TCRdb's copy holds only in-frame clones and misses some; the assay was immunoSEQ multiplex PCR. Among about 130,000 clones listed, about 73% were seen once. The sample was PBMCs. All receptors derive from a woman aged 45-65 years in good health and CMV-seropositive.

The gene calls are TRBV2 and TRBJ2-6; D is uncertain. V was pared by 2 bases and J by 0 bases, with 5 bases between. From germline, CDR1 is SNHLY and CDR2 FYNNEI. The length of the CDR3 is 15 residues. The CDR3 DNA is TGTGCCAGCAGTGAAAGGAGCTCTGGGGCCAACGTCCTGACTTTC. It is translated as CASSERSSGANVLTF. Full variable domain (outside the CDR3, taken from reference TRBV2 and TRBJ2-6): EPEVTQTPSHQVTQMGQEVILRCVPISNHLYFYWYRQILGQKVEFLVSFYNNEISEKSEIFDDQFSVERPDGSNFTLKIRSTKLEDSAMYFCASSERSSGANVLTFGAGSRLTVL.

DNA for the CDR3: TGTGCCAGCATGCAGAGGTTATTTTCCTACGAGCAGTACTTC. Translating it yields CASMQRLFSYEQYF. The chain combines TRBV2 with TRBJ2-7; no clear D gene. Trimming removed 7 bases at V and 1 base at J, with 14 bases between. The germline gives CDR1 SNHLY, CDR2 FYNNEI. The length of the CDR3 is 14 residues.

This chain connects TRBV6-4 to TRBJ1-2; TRBD1 agrees at 7 bases. The length of the CDR3 is 13 residues. Trimming removed 6 bases from V and 7 bases from J; junction bases left unmatched: 8. The germline V gene encodes CDR1 MRHNA and CDR2 SNTAGT. CDR3 sequence (DNA): TGTGCCAGCAGATCCGGGACAGTCGGTGGCTACACCTTC. It yields the protein CASRSGTVGGYTF.

The J gene is TRBJ1-6, the V gene TRBV9; maybe TRBD1 (6 bases). Trimming removed 3 bases at V and 8 bases at J, with 12 bases between. From germline, CDR1 is SGDLS and CDR2 YYNGEE. The length of the CDR3 is 14 residues. CDR3 loop: CASSGEGGHSPLHF. The CDR3 bases are TGTGCCAGCAGCGGGGAGGGGGGACATTCACCCCTCCACTTT.

A single count supports this clone. Here the CDR3 DNA reads TGTGCCAGCAGCCAAGTTATGGGCGGGGGCTGGAGGAATACGCAGTATTTT. Translating it yields CASSQVMGGGWRNTQYF. The chain links TRBV14 to TRBJ2-3, with TRBD2 as a possible D gene (7 bases). CDR1 SGHDN and CDR2 FVKESK come from the germline V gene. Trimming cost V 1 base and J 7 bases, with 21 bases left between them. The CDR3 consists of 17 residues.

The chain carries TRBV6-1 and TRBJ2-3; 7 nucleotides match TRBD2. Per germline, CDR1 MNHNS and CDR2 SASEGT. CDR3 length equals 12 residues. V lost 9 bases, J lost 10 bases, and 10 bases stayed unmatched. CDR3 sequence (DNA): TGTGCCAGTAGGGTAGCCGGGAGGTCGCAGTATTTT. Its translation is CASRVAGRSQYF.

The rearrangement uses TRBV19 and TRBJ2-5; no clear D gene. V lost 5 bases, J lost 3 bases, and 10 bases lay in between. This CDR3 has 13 residues. The V gene's germline CDR1 is LNHDA and CDR2 SQIVND (reference sequence). The CDR3 coding sequence is TGTGCCAGTAGTTGGGCCGAGAAAGAGACCCAGTACTTC. Amino acid sequence: CASSWAEKETQYF.

CDR3 loop: CASSEKRGGSNEQFF. CDR3 coding DNA: TGTGCCAGCAGCGAAAAGCGGGGGGGTTCCAATGAGCAGTTCTTC. The chain recombines TRBV7-2 with TRBJ2-1, with 10 bases identical to TRBD2. The CDR3 has 15 amino acids. Germline V CDR1 and CDR2: SGHTA, FQGNSA. Losses at the gene ends were 5 bases for V and 6 bases for J; bases not matched to a gene: 7.

With respect to this clone: This specimen includes other DNA sequences encoding the same CDR3. The chain is built from TRBV7-9 and TRBJ1-5; tentative D call: TRBD1 (5 bases). The CDR3 is made up of 13 amino acids. The germline CDR1 and CDR2 sequences are SEHNR and FQNEAQ (reference sequence). Trimming took off 2 bases at V and 6 bases at J, with 8 bases between the two ends. The CDR3 DNA is TGTGCCAGCAGCTTACAGGGAGGTCAGCCCCAGCATTTT. Encoded protein: CASSLQGGQPQHF.

V gene TRBV4-1 combines with J gene TRBJ2-3; D is perhaps TRBD2 (6 bases). The CDR3 sequence is 16 residues long. The V end was cut by 4 bases, the J end by 13 bases, with 27 bases between. Germline CDR1 MGHRA, CDR2 YSYEKL. CDR3 residues: CASSRETSGGVLAEYF. DNA of the CDR3: TGCGCCAGCAGCCGAGAGACTAGTGGGGGTGTGCTCGCGGAGTATTTT.

The chain couples TRBV18 to TRBJ2-1; D is unresolved. The CDR3 covers 13 residues. Germline V gives CDR1 KGHSH, CDR2 LQKENI. V was clipped by 4 bases and J by 4 bases, with 8 bases between them. CDR3 in DNA: TGTGCCAGCTCACTCTCGGGTTACAATGAGCAGTTCTTC. Translation: CASSLSGYNEQFF. Supplemented by reference TRBV18 and TRBJ2-1, the full variable domain reads NAGVMQNPRHLVRRRGQEARLRCSPMKGHSHVYWYRQLPEEGLKFMVYLQKENIIDESGMPKERFSAEFPKEGPSILRIQQVVRGDSAAYFCASSLSGYNEQFFGPGTRLTVL.

The table lists this clone with a count of one. The chain carries TRBV18 and TRBJ1-1; 12 bases fit TRBD1. V was clipped by 3 bases and J by 0 bases; unmatched bases: 2. This CDR3 has 16 amino acids. CDR1 and CDR2 from the germline V gene are KGHSH and LQKENI. CDR3 amino acids: CASSPGQGALNTEAFF. The CDR3 DNA reads as TGTGCCAGCTCACCGGGACAGGGGGCTTTGAACACTGAAGCTTTCTTT.

The rearrangement links TRBV7-9 to TRBJ2-7, with a possible D match to TRBD1 (6 bases). The CDR3 spans 12 residues. The V end was cut by 6 bases, the J end by 2 bases, with 8 bases between. The germline V gene has CDR1 SEHNR and CDR2 FQNEAQ (reference sequence). CDR3 amino acids: CASSQGTYEQYF. The CDR3 bases are TGTGCCAGCAGTCAGGGGACCTACGAGCAGTACTTC. Filled out from reference TRBV7-9 and TRBJ2-7, the complete variable domain reads DTGVSQNPRHKITKRGQNVTFRCDPISEHNRLYWYRQTLGQGPEFLTYFQNEAQLEKSRLLSDRFSAERPKGSFSTLEIQRTEQGDSAMYLCASSQGTYEQYFGPGTRLTVT.

The V call is TRBV5-1, the J call TRBJ2-3; weak D call: TRBD1 (6 bases). Trimming left V 4 bases short and J 2 bases short, with 17 bases between. Germline CDR1 is SGHRS and CDR2 is YFSETQ. The CDR3 runs 16 residues. DNA of the CDR3: TGCGCCAGCAGCCCAAACGGGCCAGGGGCCACAGATACGCAGTATTTT. Its protein product is CASSPNGPGATDTQYF.

This clone was seen a handful of times. The same CDR3 is also encoded by other DNA sequences in this sample. The chain links TRBV7-2 to TRBJ2-3, with 12 bases identical to TRBD2. The length of the CDR3 is 15 residues. CDR1 and CDR2 (germline): SGHTA, FQGNSA. The trim removed 4 bases at V and 5 bases at J, leaving 4 bases unmatched. Here the CDR3 DNA reads TGTGCCAGCAGCTCACTAGCGGGGGGAGGAGATACGCAGTATTTT. It specifies CASSSLAGGGDTQYF.

Details on this clone: One end of the junction is discordant with germline, which a read error may explain. The chain employs TRBV6-5 and TRBJ2-7; unclear D gene. Germline lookup yields CDR1 MNHEY and CDR2 SVGAGI. This CDR3 has 16 residues. CDR3 nucleotides: TGTGCCAGCAGTTACTCGGCCGATCTAGGCTCCTCCGAGCAGTACTTC. This codes for CASSYSADLGSSEQYF.

V usage is TRBV5-8 and J usage is TRBJ2-7; TRBD1 aligns across 7 bases. The CDR3 consists of 14 residues. V was clipped by 4 bases and J by 2 bases; unmatched bases: 6. Germline CDR1 reads SGHTS; CDR2 reads YDEGEE. CDR3 sequence: CASSLTTGPYEQYF. The DNA for the CDR3 is TGTGCCAGCAGCCTGACGACAGGGCCCTACGAGCAGTACTTC. The complete variable domain, with remaining parts taken from reference TRBV5-8 and TRBJ2-7, reads EAGVTQSPTHLIKTRGQQATLRCSPISGHTSVYWYQQALGLGLQFLLWYDEGEERNRGNFPPRFSGRQFPNYSSELNVNALELEDSALYLCASSLTTGPYEQYFGPGTRLTVT.

The V gene is TRBV5-8, the J gene TRBJ2-4; 14 nucleotides line up with TRBD2. Germline assignment: CDR1 SGHTS and CDR2 YDEGEE. The junction had 8 bases not matched to a gene; V was cut back by 3 bases and J by 12 bases. CDR3 length: 15 amino acids. As DNA, the CDR3 is TGTGCCAGCAGCTCCTCCGGGACTAGCGGGGGCAATCAGTACTTC. Encoded protein: CASSSSGTSGGNQYF.

The chain couples TRBV5-1 to TRBJ2-5; no reliable D call. From germline, CDR1 is SGHRS and CDR2 YFSETQ. V was cut by 1 base and J by 7 bases, with 5 bases left in between. The CDR3 length is 11 residues. For the CDR3, the DNA is TGCGCCAGCAGCTTGCCGGGGACCCAGTACTTC. It specifies CASSLPGTQYF.

J is TRBJ2-3 and V is TRBV2, with D possibly being TRBD1 (6 bases). CDR1 SNHLY and CDR2 FYNNEI come from the germline V gene. This CDR3 has 15 residues. V gave up 5 bases and J gave up 0 bases, with 12 bases separating them. CDR3 loop: CASSWDTSSTDTQYF. CDR3 coding DNA: TGTGCCAGCAGTTGGGACACCTCTAGCACAGATACGCAGTATTTT.